This TCR beta chain was sequenced for a study of blood T cell repertoires in COVID-19. Study information: COVID-19 samples collected from the United States, Italy and Spain covered acute and convalescent phases. In each case, the material was cDNA or gDNA derived from T cells, B-cell-depleted T cells, or PBMCs.

In the original processing: Quantification of nucleated cells was approximated via reference gene primer amplification. The data were produced by immunoSEQ multiplex PCR, yet TCRdb's version contains in-frame clones alone and is incomplete. That table gives V, J and clone size, and the DNA gave D and trimming. This sample has about 63,000 clones; more than 80% occur once, and the top ten carry approximately 4%. Germline V gives CDR1 LGHNA, CDR2 YNFKEQ. V was clipped by 4 bases and J by 7 bases; unmatched bases: 9. The CDR3 totals 16 residues. In terms of age and location, participants ranged from roughly 18 to 90 years and lived in around 22 US areas.

The V gene is TRBV4-2, the J gene TRBJ2-1; 11 bases match TRBD2. This receptor was identified in a woman aged 40 to 50 with acute COVID-19. Material: PBMCs or T cells enriched from blood (not recorded which). As DNA, the CDR3 is TGTGCCAGCAGCCTCATAGCGGGAGGGCCAGGGAATGAGCAGTTCTTC. Protein sequence: CASSLIAGGPGNEQFF.